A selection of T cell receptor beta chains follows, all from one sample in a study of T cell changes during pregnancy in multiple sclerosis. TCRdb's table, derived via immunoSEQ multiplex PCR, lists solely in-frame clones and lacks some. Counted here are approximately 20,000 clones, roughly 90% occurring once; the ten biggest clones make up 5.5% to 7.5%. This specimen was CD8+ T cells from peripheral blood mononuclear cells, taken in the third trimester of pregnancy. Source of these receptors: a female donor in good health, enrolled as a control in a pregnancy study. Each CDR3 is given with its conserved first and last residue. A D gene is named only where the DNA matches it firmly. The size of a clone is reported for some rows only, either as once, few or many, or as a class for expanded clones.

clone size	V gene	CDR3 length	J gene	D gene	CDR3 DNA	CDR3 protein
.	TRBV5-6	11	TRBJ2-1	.	TGTGCCAGCAGCCAATACAATGAGCAGTTCTTC	CASSQYNEQFF
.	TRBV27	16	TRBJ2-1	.	TGTGCCAGCAATTCCCTAGGGGGGGCGGCGTTCGGTGAGCAGTTCTTC	CASNSLGGAAFGEQFF
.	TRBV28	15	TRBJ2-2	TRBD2	TGTGCCAGCAGTCCGCTACCGGGGGGGGGAGGGGAGCTGTTTTTT	CASSPLPGGGGELFF
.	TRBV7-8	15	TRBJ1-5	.	TGTGCCAGCAGCCATGAGGCGGGGGGCAATCAGCCCCAGCATTTT	CASSHEAGGNQPQHF
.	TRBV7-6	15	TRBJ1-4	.	TGTGCCAGCAGCTTAGATGGAGCAACTAATGAAAAACTGTTTTTT	CASSLDGATNEKLFF
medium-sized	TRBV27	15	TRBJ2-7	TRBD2	TGTGCCAGCAGTTCCCCGACTAGCGGGAGCGGCGAGCAGTACTTC	CASSSPTSGSGEQYF
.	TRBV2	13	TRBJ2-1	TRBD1	TGTGCCAGCCGCTGGGGACAGGGGAACGAGCAGTTCTTC	CASRWGQGNEQFF
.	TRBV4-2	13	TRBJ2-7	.	TGTGCCAGCAGCCAAGCGCCCGGGAACGAGCAGTACTTC	CASSQAPGNEQYF
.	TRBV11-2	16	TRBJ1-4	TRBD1	TGTGCCAGCAGCCTCCGCTATGGACAGGGCAATGAAAAACTGTTTTTT	CASSLRYGQGNEKLFF
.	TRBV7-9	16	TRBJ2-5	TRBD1	TGTGCCAGCAGCGTCCTGACAGGGCCCCACCAAGAGACCCAGTACTTC	CASSVLTGPHQETQYF
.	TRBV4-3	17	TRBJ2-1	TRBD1	TGCGCCAGCAGCCAAGATGTCTCGGGACAGGGGGGGAATGAGCAGTTCTTC	CASSQDVSGQGGNEQFF
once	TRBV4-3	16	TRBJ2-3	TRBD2	TGCGCCAGCAGCCAAGGACGCGGGGGGGGCACAGATACGCAGTATTTT	CASSQGRGGGTDTQYF
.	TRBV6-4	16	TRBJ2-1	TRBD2	TGTGCCAGCAGTGACTCTCAGGGAGGGGACCGCAATGAGCAGTTCTTC	CASSDSQGGDRNEQFF
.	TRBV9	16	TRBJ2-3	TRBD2	TGTGCCAGCAGCGTAGCAGGGACTAGCGGCGCAGATACGCAGTATTTT	CASSVAGTSGADTQYF
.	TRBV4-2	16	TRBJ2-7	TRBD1	TGTGCCAGCAGCCAAGAAGCAGACAGGGGGGGCTACGAGCAGTACTTC	CASSQEADRGGYEQYF
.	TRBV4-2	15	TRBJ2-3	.	TGTGCCAGCAGCCAAGATCCAGGGTGGGCAGATACGCAGTATTTT	CASSQDPGWADTQYF
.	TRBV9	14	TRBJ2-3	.	TGTGCCAGCAGCGTCGCGGGGCTCACAGATACGCAGTATTTT	CASSVAGLTDTQYF
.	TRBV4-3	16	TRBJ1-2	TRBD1	TGCGCCAGCAGCCAAGAAGTCGGGACAGGGCTCTATGGCTACACCTTC	CASSQEVGTGLYGYTF
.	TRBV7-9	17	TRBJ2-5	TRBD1	TGTGCCAGCAGCTCCCCTCCGGGACAGGGGGACCAAGAGACCCAGTACTTC	CASSSPPGQGDQETQYF
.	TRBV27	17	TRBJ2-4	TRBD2	TGTGCCAGCAGTTTACTAGCGGGGGGGGTAGGGAAAAACATTCAGTACTTC	CASSLLAGGVGKNIQYF
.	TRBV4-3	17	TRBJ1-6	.	TGCGCCAGCAGCCAAGTACTCGGAGGGATTGGTAATTCACCCCTCCACTTT	CASSQVLGGIGNSPLHF
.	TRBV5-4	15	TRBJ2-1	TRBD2	TGTGCCAGCAGCTTGGAGGCTAGCGGATACAATGAGCAGTTCTTC	CASSLEASGYNEQFF
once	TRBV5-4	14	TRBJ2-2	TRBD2	TGTGCCAGCAAACTGCGGGGGGCCCCCGGGGAGCTGTTTTTT	CASKLRGAPGELFF
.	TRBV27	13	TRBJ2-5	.	TGTGCCAGCAGTAGGGGCCTACAAGAGACCCAGTACTTC	CASSRGLQETQYF
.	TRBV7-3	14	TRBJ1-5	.	TGTGCCAGCAGCTCTGGGGGCAGCAATCAGCCCCAGCATTTT	CASSSGGSNQPQHF
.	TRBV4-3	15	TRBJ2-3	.	TGCGCCAGCAGCCAAGCCCCGGGGGTGAGAGATACGCAGTATTTT	CASSQAPGVRDTQYF
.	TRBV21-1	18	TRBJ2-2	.	TGTGCCAGCAGCAACGGGAACCGTTGGGCCCGCCACACCGGGGAGCTGTTTTTT	CASSNGNRWARHTGELFF
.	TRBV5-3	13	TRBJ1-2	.	TGTGCCAGAAGCTTGGTAGCAGGGTATGGCTACACCTTC	CARSLVAGYGYTF
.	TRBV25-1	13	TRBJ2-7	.	TGTGCCAGCAGTGAACAGGCCCACCACGAGCAGTACTTC	CASSEQAHHEQYF
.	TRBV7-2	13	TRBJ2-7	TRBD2	TGTGCCAGCAGCTTTGGGACTAGCCGCGAGCAGTACTTC	CASSFGTSREQYF
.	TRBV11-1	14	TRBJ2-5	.	TGTGCCAGCAGCCACAGGAACCCACAAGAGACCCAGTACTTC	CASSHRNPQETQYF
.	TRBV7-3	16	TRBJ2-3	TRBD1	TGTGCCAGCAGCTCGACCGGGACAGGGGTCACAGATACGCAGTATTTT	CASSSTGTGVTDTQYF
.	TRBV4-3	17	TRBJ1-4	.	TGCGCCAGCAGCCAAGAAAGGTTGGAGGTTACTAATGAAAAACTGTTTTTT	CASSQERLEVTNEKLFF
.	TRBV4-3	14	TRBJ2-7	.	TGCGCCAGCAGCCAAGATGCCAGGACCTACGAGCAGTACTTC	CASSQDARTYEQYF
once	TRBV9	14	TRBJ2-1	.	TGTGCCTCCCGGGGTTACCACCTTGGCGGTGAGCAGTTCTTC	CASRGYHLGGEQFF